A selection of T cell receptor beta chains follows, all from one sample in a study of blood T cell repertoires in COVID-19. The data were produced by immunoSEQ multiplex PCR, yet TCRdb's version contains in-frame clones alone and is incomplete. The table has roughly 180,000 clones, roughly 80% seen once. Sequenced: PBMCs or T cells enriched from blood (not recorded which). These receptors came from a woman between 35 and 50 years old with acute COVID-19. The CDR3 runs from the conserved cysteine through the conserved F or W. The D gene is left open where the match is weak. Not every row has a clone size; where given, it reads once, few, many or a size class.

j_call | v_call | d_call | clone_size | cdr3_nt | cdr3_aa
TRBJ1-5 | TRBV18 | TRBD1 | - | TGTGCCAGCTCACCCACAGCCGGGACAGGGGGCAATCAGCCCCAGCATTTT | CASSPTAGTGGNQPQHF
TRBJ1-2 | TRBV19 | TRBD1 | - | TGTGCCAGTAGCAGGGGGACTCCTAACTATGGCTACACCTTC | CASSRGTPNYGYTF
TRBJ2-7 | TRBV15 | - | once | TGTGCCACCAGCAGGGGACTGTCGGGGGTGCAAGGAGAGCAGTACTTC | CATSRGLSGVQGEQYF
TRBJ1-1 | TRBV27 | - | - | TGTGCCAGCAGTCCCAGGTTTATGAACACTGAAGCTTTCTTT | CASSPRFMNTEAFF
TRBJ2-6 | TRBV27 | TRBD1 | - | TGTGCCAGCAGACTTGGACAGGGGGCTGTTGGGGCCAACGTCCTGACTTTC | CASRLGQGAVGANVLTF
TRBJ1-4 | TRBV11-2 | - | - | TGTGCCAGCAGCTTCCAGGGAGGAGAAAAACTGTTTTTT | CASSFQGGEKLFF
TRBJ1-4 | TRBV4-1 | TRBD1 | - | TGCGCCAGCAGCCAAGAAGGCCCGGGACAGGGACATGAAAAACTGTTTTTT | CASSQEGPGQGHEKLFF
TRBJ1-2 | TRBV27 | - | - | TGTGCCAGCAGCACATTAATGACTCCGGGACACCAATTAGTACGAGGCTATGGCTACACCTTC | CASSTLMTPGHQLVRGYGYTF
TRBJ2-1 | TRBV9 | TRBD2 | - | TGTGCCAGCAGCGTTCAGACTAGCGGCTTCAATGAGCAGTTCTTC | CASSVQTSGFNEQFF
TRBJ2-5 | TRBV12-3/TRBV12-4 | TRBD1 | - | TGTGCCAGCAGCTCAGGGGGTGGAGAGACCCAGTACTTC | CASSSGGGETQYF